The clone carrying this TCR beta chain was detected only a few times. Repertoires were generated with immunoSEQ multiplex PCR, while TCRdb's copy carries only in-frame clones and drops some. The sample includes around 290,000 clones, 88% seen only once; the top ten take 0.8% to 1%. This sample stems from a study of blood T cell repertoires in COVID-19. V shed 0 bases and J shed 4 bases, with 9 bases lying between them. Germline V gene sequence: CDR1 SGHDN, CDR2 FVKESK. The CDR3 contains 14 residues. The clonotype comes from a woman aged 30 to 39 who had recovered from COVID-19. The sequencing input was PBMCs or T cells enriched from blood (not recorded which). The chain recombines TRBV14 with TRBJ1-2; TRBD1 is a possible D gene (5 bases). CDR3: CASSQELQGYGYTF. The CDR3 DNA sequence: TGTGCCAGCAGCCAAGAACTGCAGGGCTATGGCTACACCTTC.